The T cell receptor (beta chain) under discussion was sequenced for a study of PD-L1 blockade in urothelial cancer (dated by TCRdb to the late 2010s). Concerning the study at large: Therapy was started in the mid-2010s for all patients, and atezolizumab 1,200 mg was administered intravenously every 3 weeks. About 90% of the roughly 30 patients were identified as males with urothelial cancer of bladder origin, and a prior smoking history was reported by 18 of 29 patients. Durable clinical benefit was achieved by nine patients and was not achieved by 20 patients. Blood samples were analyzed at 3 weeks after treatment start (second dose) and at 6 weeks after treatment start. TCR sequencing covered pretreatment tumor samples and matched, serially collected peripheral blood taken before and after atezolizumab treatment. Pretreatment blood TCR-seq was available for fewer than 30 patients, at least one posttreatment blood collection was obtained for approximately 25 patients, and tumor TCR-seq was available for approximately 25 patients. An exploratory multi-omic analysis was conducted of the somatic, immune and clinical correlates of response to PD-L1 blockade with atezolizumab in urothelial cancer. Blood samples gave median yields of around 150,000 T cells and over 80,000 unique TCRs, along with a median clonality of roughly 0.08. Patients had an ECOG performance status of 0 or 1 and had received between 0 and 3 prior chemotherapy regimens. In the same patients, whole exome sequencing and RNA sequencing of pretreatment tumors were performed in addition to TCR sequencing. Progression-free survival longer than 6 months counted as durable clinical benefit, and TCR features were additionally tested against both progression-free and overall survival. What the work shows at the level of the full study, not this receptor alone: Because of the small sample size (n of about 29) and the many exploratory analyses performed, the results are intended to be regarded as hypothesis-generating. Patients with durable benefit showed greater expansion of tumor-associated TCR clones in peripheral blood 3 weeks after starting treatment (n ≈ 23, p = 0.022). Improved progression-free and overall survival was associated with having pretreatment peripheral blood TCR clonality below the median.

Synthetic TCR analog templates were spiked into each PCR so that absolute template abundance could be estimated from read counts. TCRbeta CDR3 regions were amplified from genomic DNA with bias-controlled V and J gene primers using the immunoSEQ assay. Rearranged TCRbeta segments were sequenced at approximately 20X coverage. Regarding the original processing steps: Sequencing errors were corrected by clustering and CDR3s were annotated against IMGT to assign V, D and J genes. Downstream analyses used only productive TCRbeta rearrangements and left out out-of-frame or stop-codon sequences. To compute clonality, Shannon entropy was normalized by the log of the number of unique productive sequences and then subtracted from one. Fisher's exact test with Benjamini-Hochberg correction, using a cutoff of adjusted p below 0.01, was how clones that differed between time points or between blood and tumor were identified. As stored in TCRdb, this immuneACCESS dataset retains in-frame rearrangements with V and J assigned. A fraction of the clones does not appear; measured against another copy, unresolved V genes explain less than half of the discrepancy, and the remainder lacks a known reason. V and J calls plus clone size are reproduced from that table; the DNA served to infer D and trimming. The sample table shows 50,000 to 55,000 clones, and about 75% are seen once. The ten largest clones represent approximately 4% of the sample.

Comment on this clone: The antigen this receptor binds is unknown. Qualities for individual bases were not recorded, and no much larger clone is one base off.

The meaning of the sample's time point label: pretreatment peripheral blood. A total of 25 to 35 patients with locally advanced or metastatic urothelial carcinoma, treated at Memorial Sloan Kettering on a trial protocol, made up the cohort. Peripheral blood mononuclear cells were collected pretreatment and during treatment, with between 1 and 8 total time points per patient. The Qiagen DNeasy Blood extraction kit was used to purify genomic DNA from total PBMCs and from tumor samples. Collected pretreatment and during treatment, PBMCs were isolated and stored as previously described. This clonotype was sampled from a man in his 70s with urothelial cancer. Source: PBMCs, taken around atezolizumab (anti-PD-L1) treatment.

At the DNA level, the sequence is TGTGCCAGCAGCTTGGTAGCGGGGGCCTCCCTGGGGACCCAGTACTTC. Its translation reads: CASSLVAGASLGTQYF. Here the chain combines TRBV5-8 and TRBJ2-5, and 9 junctional nucleotides match TRBD2. The germline V gene gives CDR1 as SGHTS and CDR2 as YDEGEE. Relative to germline, V is missing 0 bases and J is missing 7 bases, with 10 bases of the junction outside any gene match. The cysteine opens and the phenylalanine closes a CDR3 of 16 amino acids. The entry retains the CDR3 DNA only, 48 bases that are in frame from base 1.